The next 25 T cell receptor beta chains were all read from a single sample in a study of shared clonotypes between healthy human individuals. Assay used: immunoSEQ multiplex PCR; TCRdb lists only in-frame clones, some missing. Of some 2.1 million clones detected, 85% to 95% appear once; the ten largest clones hold roughly 0.13%. The sample comprised naive CD4+ T cells sorted from blood. Subset: CD45RA+ positively selected. The receptor set was obtained from a man between 18 and 35 years old in good health.

The CDR3 DNA follows: TGTGCCAGCAATGAGGAGGGGCAAACTTTCTTT. Translation: CASNEEGQTFF. This chain links TRBV7-9 with TRBJ1-1; possible D gene TRBD1, 5 bases. The germline CDR1 and CDR2 sequences are SEHNR and FQNEAQ (reference sequence). The CDR3 totals 11 residues. Deletions cut 7 bases from V and 12 bases from J, with 15 bases between.

This clone was observed once. The chain uses TRBV29-1 and TRBJ2-7; 8 nucleotides align to TRBD1. The CDR3 runs 15 residues. V gave up 5 bases and J gave up 3 bases; unmatched junction bases: 12. Germline V gene sequence: CDR1 SQVTM, CDR2 ANQGSEA. This chain's CDR3 is CSVFDPRQGFYEQYF. The CDR3 region has the DNA TGCAGCGTTTTTGATCCGAGACAGGGGTTCTACGAGCAGTACTTC.

Concerning this clone: The DNA is left out, because the CDR3 cannot be placed on it with certainty; the CDR3 is given as TCRdb lists it. The V gene is TRBV30, the J gene TRBJ2-7. Germline CDR1 and CDR2: GTSNPN and SVGIG (reference sequence). With termini counted, the CDR3 has 17 amino acids. This CDR3 reads CAWSALGFGPGSHEQYF.

The chain has TRBV5-1 and TRBJ1-5; 8 bases agree with TRBD1. After removal of 2 bases from V and 3 bases from J, the junction contained 7 bases not matched to a gene. This CDR3 has 16 amino acids. Germline V gives CDR1 SGHRS, CDR2 YFSETQ. CDR3 region: CASSLGTGINNQPQHF. CDR3 in DNA: TGCGCCAGCAGCTTAGGGACAGGTATCAACAATCAGCCCCAGCATTTT.

The V call is TRBV4-3, the J call TRBJ1-1; D uncertain. Between the trimmed V and J ends, which lost 0 bases and 10 bases, there was a span of 9 bases. The CDR3 runs 12 residues. Germline CDR1 reads LGHNA; CDR2 reads YSLEER. The CDR3 here is CASSQDRARAFF. The CDR3 coding sequence is TGCGCCAGCAGCCAAGATCGGGCCCGAGCTTTCTTT.

This sequence joins TRBV27 and TRBJ1-2; no reliable D call. The CDR3 runs 13 residues. Germline CDR1 and CDR2: MNHEY and SMNVEV (reference sequence). Trimming pared 10 bases from V and 5 bases from J, leaving 17 bases between. The CDR3 region is CATGKHGDYGYTF. The CDR3 DNA is TGTGCCACGGGGAAACATGGAGATTATGGCTACACCTTC.

The chain is built from TRBV18 and TRBJ2-3, with TRBD2 identical over 8 bases. The CDR3 is 17 amino acids. Germline V gives CDR1 KGHSH, CDR2 LQKENI. The J segment lost 0 bases and the V segment lost 4 bases, leaving 9 bases of the junction unmatched. CDR3 in amino acids: CASSLLSGDLSTDTQYF. The CDR3 region has the DNA TGTGCCAGCTCACTCCTTAGCGGGGATCTTAGCACAGATACGCAGTATTTT.

Regarding this clone: Within the sample, other DNA sequences also encode this same CDR3. The chain uses TRBV11-2 and TRBJ1-1, with D hard to call. CDR1 SGHAT and CDR2 FQNNGV come from the germline V gene. V was cut by 3 bases and J by 2 bases, with 4 bases left in between. The CDR3 is 12 amino acids. This chain's CDR3 is CASSLANTEAFF. In DNA, the CDR3 is TGTGCCAGCAGCTTGGCAAACACTGAAGCTTTCTTT.

V gene TRBV19 combines with J gene TRBJ2-7, with D tentatively TRBD2 (6 bases). This CDR3 is 15 amino acids long. The V and J ends lost 0 bases and 2 bases respectively, with 11 bases between them. Germline CDR1 and CDR2: LNHDA and SQIVND (reference sequence). CDR3 sequence reads: CASSIDETRTYEQYF. The CDR3 nucleotides read TGTGCCAGTAGTATAGACGAGACTAGGACCTACGAGCAGTACTTC.

The V gene is TRBV10-3, the J gene TRBJ2-1; 11 nucleotides line up with TRBD2. The CDR3 runs 15 residues. The trim removed 5 bases at V and 4 bases at J, leaving 4 bases unmatched. The germline V gene has CDR1 ENHRY and CDR2 SYGVKD. Here the CDR3 DNA reads TGTGCCATCAGTTATACTAGCGGGGGTTACAATGAGCAGTTCTTC. Translation gives CAISYTSGGYNEQFF.

This chain links TRBV6-1 with TRBJ1-5; 7 nucleotides agree with TRBD1. Germline V CDR1 and CDR2: MNHNS, SASEGT. The length of the CDR3 is 13 residues. With 5 bases clipped from V and 5 bases from J, the junction kept 3 bases outside the gene matches. The CDR3 DNA sequence: TGTGCCAGCAGTCTCAGGGGGGATCAGCCCCAGCATTTT. Its protein is CASSLRGDQPQHF.

The chain couples TRBV5-1 to TRBJ1-2, with TRBD1 identical over 11 bases. From germline, CDR1 is SGHRS and CDR2 YFSETQ. There are 17 residues in the CDR3. V lost 6 bases, J lost 4 bases, and 14 bases stayed unmatched. The chain's CDR3 is CASTNRDRGSSGYGYTF. In nucleotides, the CDR3 is TGCGCCAGCACCAACCGGGACAGGGGGTCTTCGGGCTATGGCTACACCTTC.

V and J are TRBV5-1 and TRBJ2-7, with 8 bases lining up with TRBD1. Unmatched junction bases numbered 10, after V lost 5 bases and J lost 0 bases. Germline lookup yields CDR1 SGHRS and CDR2 YFSETQ. The CDR3 loop spans 16 amino acids. The CDR3 sequence: CASRLATGQDSYEQYF. The CDR3, as DNA: TGCGCCAGCAGGCTGGCAACGGGACAGGACTCCTACGAGCAGTACTTC.

The chain links TRBV12-5 to TRBJ1-3; weak D call: TRBD1 (5 bases). V lost 1 base to trimming and J lost 0 bases, with 19 bases between them. The CDR3 runs to 19 residues. Germline assignment: CDR1 LGHNT and CDR2 FRNRAP. The CDR3 here is CASGLEAKGEVLSGNTIYF. DNA of the CDR3: TGTGCTAGTGGTTTGGAAGCAAAAGGGGAAGTTCTCTCTGGAAACACCATATATTTT.

The chain carries TRBV21-1 and TRBJ2-7; whether TRBD1, the table's D call, matches the DNA was not checked. TRBV21-1 is annotated as a pseudogene. The CDR3 runs 11 residues. The DNA for the CDR3 is TGTGCCAGCAGAATGGGGGCGGAGCAGTACTTC. It encodes CASRMGAEQYF.

Note on this clone: In the same sample, other DNA sequences code for this CDR3. The CDR3 bases are TGTGCCAGCAGCTTAGTAAAAGAGACCCAGTACTTC. Its protein product is CASSLVKETQYF. The V gene is TRBV7-6, the J gene TRBJ2-5; D not certain. CDR3 length equals 12 residues. The V gene's germline CDR1 is SGHVS and CDR2 FNYEAQ. The V end was cut by 1 base, the J end by 3 bases, with 3 bases between. Using reference TRBV7-6 and TRBJ2-5 for the parts outside the CDR3, the full variable domain is GAGVSQSPRYKVTKRGQDVALRCDPISGHVSLYWYRQALGQGPEFLTYFNYEAQQDKSGLPNDRFSAERPEGSISTLTIQRTEQRDSAMYRCASSLVKETQYFGPGTRLLVL.

V is TRBV6-5 and J is TRBJ1-6, with TRBD1 matching 11 bases. Germline CDR1 and CDR2: MNHEY and SVGAGI. The J segment lost 9 bases and the V segment lost 2 bases, leaving 6 bases of the junction unmatched. This CDR3 region has 16 residues. CDR3 protein: CASSYTGQGAGSPLHF. CDR3 DNA sequence: TGTGCCAGCAGTTACACCGGACAGGGGGCAGGTTCACCCCTCCACTTT.

The chain employs TRBV2 and TRBJ2-1; 7 positions agree with TRBD1. Trimming cost V 7 bases and J 0 bases; bases outside gene matches: 3. The CDR3 is made up of 14 amino acids. Germline V gives CDR1 SNHLY, CDR2 FYNNEI. CDR3 protein: CASTRDSSYNEQFF. Here the CDR3 DNA reads TGTGCCAGCACGAGGGACAGCTCCTACAATGAGCAGTTCTTC.

The rearrangement uses TRBV6-4 and TRBJ1-2; no clear D. Trimming cost V 1 base and J 7 bases, with 4 bases left between them. CDR1 and CDR2 from the germline V gene are MRHNA and SNTAGT. CDR3 length: 11 residues. The CDR3 sequence: CASSDWSGYTF. In nucleotides, the CDR3 is TGTGCCAGCAGTGACTGGTCTGGCTACACCTTC.

The V and J genes are TRBV28 and TRBJ1-3; D not resolved. V lost 6 bases and J lost 0, with 12 bases in between. The germline CDR1 and CDR2 sequences are MDHEN and SYDVKM. The CDR3 loop spans 15 amino acids. Written as DNA, the CDR3 is TGTGCCAGCAGCGAGACAACATACTCTGGAAACACCATATATTTT. This gives the protein CASSETTYSGNTIYF.

The V call is TRBV14, the J call TRBJ2-3; 8 nucleotides line up with TRBD2. V was clipped by 0 bases and J by 3 bases; unmatched bases: 5. The CDR3 has 16 amino acids. The germline gives CDR1 SGHDN, CDR2 FVKESK. CDR3 in DNA: TGTGCCAGCAGCCAAGACGTGGCGGGAGGAACAGATACGCAGTATTTT. It translates to CASSQDVAGGTDTQYF.

V and J are TRBV5-1 and TRBJ2-1, with 8 bases fitting TRBD2. Trimming at V came to 3 bases and at J to 7 bases, leaving 12 bases not matched to a gene. This CDR3 is 16 amino acids long. Looked up from germline, CDR1 is SGHRS and CDR2 is YFSETQ. The CDR3 region is CASSWTPAGVLNEQFF. The CDR3 DNA reads TGCGCCAGCAGCTGGACCCCAGCGGGAGTCTTGAATGAGCAGTTCTTC.

V usage is TRBV30 and J usage is TRBJ2-7; TRBD1 matches 7 bases. Germline V gene data show CDR1 as GTSNPN and CDR2 as SVGIG (reference sequence). The V gene end was trimmed by 4 bases and the J gene end by 0 bases; junction bases not matched to a gene: 3. The CDR3 runs to 13 residues. DNA of the CDR3: TGTGCCTGGACCAACAGGGGCTCCTACGAGCAGTACTTC. This sequence encodes CAWTNRGSYEQYF.

As concerns this clone: The same CDR3 can be traced to other DNA sequences in this sample. The J gene is TRBJ1-3, the V gene TRBV6-6; D not certain. V was shortened by 0 bases and J by 0 bases, with 6 bases between the two germline ends. CDR3 size: 15 residues. Germline values: CDR1 MNHNY, CDR2 SVGAGI (reference sequence). The CDR3, as DNA: TGTGCCAGCAGTTACTCTGGGAACTCTGGAAACACCATATATTTT. The encoded protein is CASSYSGNSGNTIYF.

The rearrangement joins TRBV7-2 to TRBJ1-5; D gene ambiguous. CDR1 and CDR2 from the germline V gene are SGHTA and FQGNSA. Trimming shortened V by 4 bases and J by 4 bases, and 17 bases separated the two germline ends. This CDR3 contains 16 residues. The CDR3 DNA sequence: TGTGCCAGCAGCTCGGCGTCCCCTGGATTAAATCAGCCCCAGCATTTT. Amino acid sequence: CASSSASPGLNQPQHF.